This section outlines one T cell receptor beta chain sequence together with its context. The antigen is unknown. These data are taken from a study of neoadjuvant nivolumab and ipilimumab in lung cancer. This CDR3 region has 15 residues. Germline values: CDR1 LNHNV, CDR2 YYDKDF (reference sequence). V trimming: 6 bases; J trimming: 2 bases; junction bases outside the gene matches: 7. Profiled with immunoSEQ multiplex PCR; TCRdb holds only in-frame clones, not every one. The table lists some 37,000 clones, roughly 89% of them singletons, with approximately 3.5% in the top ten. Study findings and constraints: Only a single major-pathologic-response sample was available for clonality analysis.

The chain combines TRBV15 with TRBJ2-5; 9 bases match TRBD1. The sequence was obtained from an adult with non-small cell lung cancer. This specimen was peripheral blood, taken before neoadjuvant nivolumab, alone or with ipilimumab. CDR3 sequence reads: CATRNRGRLQETQYF. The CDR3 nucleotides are TGTGCCACCAGGAACAGGGGGCGATTGCAAGAGACCCAGTACTTC.